This T cell receptor (beta chain) originates from a study of T cells after somatic rescue of genetic block. Here immunoSEQ multiplex PCR was the method, and the copy in TCRdb shows in-frame clones only, minus some. This sample yields 60,000 to 75,000 clones, of which around 92% are seen a single time; under 4% belongs to the top ten. J was trimmed by 2 bases and V by 5 bases; bases with no gene match: 5. The CDR3 runs to 14 residues. CDR1 is MNHNS and CDR2 is SASEGT in the germline V gene. Sequencing input: peripheral blood mononuclear cells (PBMCs). This clonotype originated in a man aged 35-49 years. The rearrangement uses TRBV6-1 and TRBJ2-5, with TRBD1 matching over 7 bases. CDR3 sequence (DNA): TGTGCCAGCAGTCTCCTCAGGGGGCAAGAGACCCAGTACTTC. Amino acids: CASSLLRGQETQYF.